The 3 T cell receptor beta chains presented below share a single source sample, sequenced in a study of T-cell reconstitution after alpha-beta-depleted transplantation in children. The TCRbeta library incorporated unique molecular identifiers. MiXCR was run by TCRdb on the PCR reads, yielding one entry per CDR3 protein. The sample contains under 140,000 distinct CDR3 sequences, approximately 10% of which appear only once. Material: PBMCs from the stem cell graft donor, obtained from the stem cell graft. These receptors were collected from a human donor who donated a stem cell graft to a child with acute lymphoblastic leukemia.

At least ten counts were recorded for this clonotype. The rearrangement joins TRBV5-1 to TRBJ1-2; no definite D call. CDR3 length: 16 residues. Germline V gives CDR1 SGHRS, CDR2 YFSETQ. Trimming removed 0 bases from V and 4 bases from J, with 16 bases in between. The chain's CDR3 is CASSLDPSEILYGYTF. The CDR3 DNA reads TGCGCCAGCAGCTTGGATCCATCTGAAATCCTCTATGGCTACACCTTC.

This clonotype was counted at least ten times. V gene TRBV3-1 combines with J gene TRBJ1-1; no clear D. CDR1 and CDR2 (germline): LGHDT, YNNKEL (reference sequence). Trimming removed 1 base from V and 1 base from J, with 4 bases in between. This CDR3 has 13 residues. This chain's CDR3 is CASSQVTNTEAFF. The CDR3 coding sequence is TGTGCCAGCAGCCAAGTCACGAACACTGAAGCTTTCTTT.

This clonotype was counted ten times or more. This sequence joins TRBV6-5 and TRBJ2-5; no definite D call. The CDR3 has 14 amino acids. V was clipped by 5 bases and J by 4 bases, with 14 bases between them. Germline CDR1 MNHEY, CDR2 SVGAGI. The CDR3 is CASSRRAFAETQYF. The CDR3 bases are TGTGCCAGCAGTCGCCGGGCCTTCGCAGAGACCCAGTACTTC.